Following are 26 T cell receptor beta chains from one sample sequenced in a study of T cell changes during pregnancy in multiple sclerosis. TCRdb's table, derived via immunoSEQ multiplex PCR, lists solely in-frame clones and lacks some. This repertoire shows tens of thousands of clones, roughly 88% found once; its top ten account for around a tenth. Here the sequenced sample was peripheral blood, taken after pregnancy. These receptors were taken from a female donor in good health, enrolled as a control in a pregnancy study.

The V gene is TRBV19, the J gene TRBJ2-7; D not certain. Germline CDR1 LNHDA, CDR2 SQIVND (reference sequence). The CDR3 loop spans 14 amino acids. V was pared by 3 bases and J by 7 bases, with 16 bases between. The CDR3 sequence is CASSIRAAAPEQYF. CDR3 bases: TGTGCCAGTAGTATCCGCGCGGCTGCCCCTGAGCAGTACTTC.

V is TRBV30 and J is TRBJ2-5; weak D call: TRBD2 (6 bases). Germline CDR1 is GTSNPN and CDR2 is SVGIG (reference sequence). Trimming cost V 1 base and J 11 bases, with 23 bases left between them. The CDR3 spans 15 residues. In DNA, the CDR3 is TGTGCCTGGAGTGCCTCCGGCGGGATTACCTACCAGCAGTACTTC. Translating it yields CAWSASGGITYQQYF.

J is TRBJ1-4 and V is TRBV7-2, with 8 bases identical to TRBD1. The CDR3 runs 17 residues. Germline V CDR1 and CDR2: SGHTA, FQGNSA. Trimming at V came to 5 bases and at J to 6 bases, leaving 14 bases not matched to a gene. Here the CDR3 reads CASSQAPPGGGYEKLFF. The DNA of the CDR3 is TGTGCCAGCAGCCAAGCCCCACCAGGGGGCGGCTATGAAAAACTGTTTTTT.

The rearrangement links TRBV27 to TRBJ2-7; no definite D call. This CDR3 comprises 14 residues. The germline V and J ends were trimmed by 2 bases and 3 bases, with 11 bases remaining between them. Germline V gene lookup returns CDR1 MNHEY and CDR2 SMNVEV (reference sequence). The CDR3 sequence: CASSLRQANYEQYF. CDR3 sequence (DNA): TGTGCCAGCAGTTTAAGGCAGGCTAACTACGAGCAGTACTTC.

The rearrangement joins TRBV7-6 to TRBJ2-1, with TRBD1 identical over 8 bases. J gave up 8 bases and V 5 bases, and 11 bases lay outside the gene matches. The CDR3 has 15 amino acids. Germline V lookup: CDR1 SGHVS, CDR2 FNYEAQ. CDR3 nucleotide sequence: TGTGCCAGCAGCCGGACAGGGCACGGGGTGGATGAGCAGTTCTTC. Its protein product is CASSRTGHGVDEQFF.

CDR3 DNA: TGTGCCAGCAGAGGACGAGGGAATGGCTACACCTTC. It encodes CASRGRGNGYTF. The chain recombines TRBV2 with TRBJ1-2; D gene unclear. The CDR3 has 12 amino acids. The germline CDR1 and CDR2 sequences are SNHLY and FYNNEI. Trimming pared 6 bases from V and 6 bases from J, leaving 11 bases between. The whole variable domain, remainder taken from reference TRBV2 and TRBJ1-2, is EPEVTQTPSHQVTQMGQEVILRCVPISNHLYFYWYRQILGQKVEFLVSFYNNEISEKSEIFDDQFSVERPDGSNFTLKIRSTKLEDSAMYFCASRGRGNGYTFGSGTRLTVV.

The chain carries TRBV5-1 and TRBJ1-1; tentative D call: TRBD1 (5 bases). The CDR3 extends over 14 amino acids. Germline assignment: CDR1 SGHRS and CDR2 YFSETQ. Trimming removed 9 bases from V and 4 bases from J, with 19 bases in between. This chain's CDR3 is CATGEGRVATEAFF. The CDR3 DNA follows: TGCGCCACGGGGGAGGGGCGTGTAGCCACTGAAGCTTTCTTT.

This clone was picked up a small number of times. The rearrangement links TRBV11-2 to TRBJ2-1, with 9 bases matching TRBD2. The CDR3 has 17 residues. Germline CDR1 reads SGHAT; CDR2 reads FQNNGV. Trimming took 1 base from V and 4 from J; bases not matched to a gene: 8. CDR3 nucleotides: TGTGCCAGCAGCTTAGCGGCGGGAGGGCCCCCTTACAATGAGCAGTTCTTC. Translating gives CASSLAAGGPPYNEQFF.

V is TRBV21-1 and J is TRBJ1-2; the table's D call, TRBD1, was not checked against the DNA. TRBV21-1 is deemed a pseudogene. The CDR3 is 13 amino acids. CDR3 in DNA: TGTGCCAGCAGCAGACAGGGGGCGAGGGGCTACACCTTC. Its translation: CASSRQGARGYTF.

The rearrangement links TRBV5-1 to TRBJ2-3; TRBD2 matches at 11 bases. V gave up 4 bases and J gave up 2 bases; unmatched junction bases: 9. The CDR3 contains 17 residues. The V gene's germline CDR1 is SGHRS and CDR2 YFSETQ. The CDR3 DNA reads TGCGCCAGCAGCCCTAGACTAGCGGGAACCACCACAGATACGCAGTATTTT. It codes for CASSPRLAGTTTDTQYF.

There are a few counts of this clone. The rearrangement links TRBV13 to TRBJ1-1; D call uncertain. The length of the CDR3 is 15 residues. CDR1 and CDR2 (germline): PRHDT, FYEKMQ (reference sequence). V was trimmed by 5 bases and J by 6 bases, leaving 19 bases between them. The CDR3 loop is CASSRRREKNSEAFF. CDR3 in DNA: TGTGCCAGCAGCCGGCGACGGGAAAAAAATTCTGAAGCTTTCTTT. Full variable domain (remainder filled in from reference TRBV13 and TRBJ1-1): AAGVIQSPRHLIKEKRETATLKCYPIPRHDTVYWYQQGPGQDPQFLISFYEKMQSDKGSIPDRFSAQQFSDYHSELNMSSLELGDSALYFCASSRRREKNSEAFFGQGTRLTVV.

J is TRBJ1-1 and V is TRBV30, with D unresolved. V dropped 0 bases and J dropped 11 bases, with 10 bases sitting between them. The germline V gene has CDR1 GTSNPN and CDR2 SVGIG (reference sequence). The CDR3 covers 11 residues. The CDR3 bases are TGTGCCTGGAGTGTGGCTCCTGTGGCTTTCTTT. Translated: CAWSVAPVAFF.

The genes are TRBV5-4 and TRBJ2-1; D not resolved. V lost 0 bases and J 3 bases, leaving 10 bases between the germline ends. Looked up from germline, CDR1 is SGHNT and CDR2 is YYREEE (reference sequence). There are 15 residues in the CDR3. The chain's CDR3 is CASSLGRPDYNEQFF. The CDR3 DNA sequence: TGTGCCAGCAGCTTGGGGCGGCCTGACTACAATGAGCAGTTCTTC.

The chain uses TRBV27 and TRBJ2-1; the match to TRBD2 covers 10 bases. Unmatched junction bases numbered 14, after V lost 5 bases and J lost 1 base. The CDR3 spans 19 residues. CDR1 is MNHEY and CDR2 is SMNVEV in the germline V gene (reference sequence). The CDR3 DNA reads TGTGCCAGCAGTACCTCCCTAGCGGGAGTTGGATGGTCCTACAATGAGCAGTTCTTC. Its translation: CASSTSLAGVGWSYNEQFF.

The chain recombines TRBV6-6 with TRBJ1-1; D is undetermined. The CDR3 totals 14 residues. V was cut by 6 bases and J by 4 bases, with 15 bases left in between. CDR1 and CDR2 (germline): MNHNY, SVGAGI (reference sequence). The CDR3 sequence is CASSQVLGGTEAFF. Written as DNA, the CDR3 is TGTGCCAGCAGCCAAGTATTAGGAGGCACTGAAGCTTTCTTT.

The V and J genes are TRBV29-1 and TRBJ2-1; TRBD2 might be the D (6 bases). CDR3 length: 14 amino acids. CDR1 SQVTM and CDR2 ANQGSEA come from the germline V gene. V dropped 7 bases and J dropped 8 bases, with 21 bases sitting between them. The DNA for the CDR3 is TGCAGCGCCAAGCCTCAACTAGCCCAGGATGAGCAGTTCTTC. Protein: CSAKPQLAQDEQFF.

The chain links TRBV29-1 to TRBJ2-1; possibly TRBD1 for D (7 bases). The CDR3 runs 12 residues. Deletions cut 3 bases from V and 9 bases from J, with 12 bases between. Per germline, CDR1 SQVTM and CDR2 ANQGSEA. CDR3 DNA: TGCAGCGTTGACCCCCAGGGGGGTGAGCAGTTCTTC. This translates into CSVDPQGGEQFF.

The V gene is TRBV11-3, the J gene TRBJ2-1; 8 nucleotides agree with TRBD2. The CDR3 extends over 15 amino acids. J lost 4 bases, V lost 7 bases, and 9 bases had no gene match. The germline V gene encodes CDR1 SGHNT and CDR2 YENEEA. The DNA of the CDR3 is TGTGCCAGCATGCGGGGGGCCGGGTTTTACAATGAGCAGTTCTTC. Translated: CASMRGAGFYNEQFF.

This chain connects TRBV14 to TRBJ2-5, with TRBD2 matching over 10 bases. The CDR3 loop spans 17 amino acids. V was pared by 1 base and J by 1 base, with 6 bases of the junction left unmatched. The germline CDR1 and CDR2 sequences are SGHDN and FVKESK. For the CDR3, the DNA is TGTGCCAGCAGCCAAGGAGGGACTAGCGATTTCCAAGAGACCCAGTACTTC. Protein: CASSQGGTSDFQETQYF. The full variable domain, its missing parts supplied by reference TRBV14 and TRBJ2-5, is EAGVTQFPSHSVIEKGQTVTLRCDPISGHDNLYWYRRVMGKEIKFLLHFVKESKQDESGMPNNRFLAERTGGTYSTLKVQPAELEDSGVYFCASSQGGTSDFQETQYFGPGTRLLVL.

The rearrangement joins TRBV27 to TRBJ2-2; 11 bases agree with TRBD2. The germline CDR1 and CDR2 sequences are MNHEY and SMNVEV (reference sequence). CDR3 length: 16 residues. Losses at the gene ends were 1 base for V and 5 bases for J; bases not matched to a gene: 3. The CDR3 sequence: CASSLWVAGGTGELFF. The CDR3 DNA is TGTGCCAGCAGTTTATGGGTAGCGGGAGGGACCGGGGAGCTGTTTTTT.

The V gene is TRBV6-5, the J gene TRBJ1-1, with 8 bases lining up with TRBD1. The CDR3 runs 15 residues. Germline V gene lookup returns CDR1 MNHEY and CDR2 SVGAGI. J was trimmed by 1 base and V by 7 bases; bases with no gene match: 8. The CDR3 sequence is CASTYTGTGNTEAFF. CDR3 in DNA: TGTGCCAGCACCTACACTGGGACAGGGAACACTGAAGCTTTCTTT.

This chain links TRBV19 with TRBJ2-7, with D perhaps TRBD2 (6 bases). Germline V lookup: CDR1 LNHDA, CDR2 SQIVND (reference sequence). CDR3 length: 12 residues. With 2 bases removed from V and 6 bases from J, the gap between germline ends came to 8 bases. The CDR3 reads CASSILGGEQYF. In nucleotides, the CDR3 is TGTGCCAGTAGTATACTGGGGGGCGAGCAGTACTTC.

This rearrangement joins TRBV7-6 to TRBJ2-7, with 12 bases aligning to TRBD2. Germline CDR1 is SGHVS and CDR2 is FNYEAQ. J was trimmed by 2 bases and V by 0 bases; bases with no gene match: 8. The CDR3 is 18 residues long. The CDR3 loop reads CASSLAVQTSGGAYEQYF. DNA of the CDR3: TGTGCCAGCAGCTTAGCGGTCCAGACTAGCGGGGGAGCCTACGAGCAGTACTTC.

The chain carries TRBV27 and TRBJ2-5; 16 bases fit TRBD2. V shed 5 bases, J shed 5 bases, and the junction held 8 bases outside the gene matches. The CDR3 loop spans 17 amino acids. Looked up from germline, CDR1 is MNHEY and CDR2 is SMNVEV (reference sequence). The chain's CDR3 is CASSPGTSGGAWETQYF. Here the CDR3 DNA reads TGTGCCAGCAGTCCCGGGACTAGCGGGGGGGCTTGGGAGACCCAGTACTTC.

This sequence joins TRBV19 and TRBJ2-7; D possibly corresponds to TRBD1 (5 bases). CDR1 is LNHDA, CDR2 SQIVND, per germline (reference sequence). CDR3 length: 13 amino acids. V was trimmed by 3 bases and J by 5 bases, leaving 11 bases between them. The CDR3 region has the DNA TGTGCCAGTAGTATTGGCAGGGTGAACGAGCAGTACTTC. Translated, it gives CASSIGRVNEQYF.

The chain combines TRBV19 with TRBJ1-1; D is possibly TRBD1 (6 bases). The germline gives CDR1 LNHDA, CDR2 SQIVND (reference sequence). V dropped 6 bases and J dropped 0 bases, with 17 bases sitting between them. The CDR3 runs to 16 residues. Here the CDR3 DNA reads TGTGCCAGTAGGATTGGGGGCCCCCCTATGAACACTGAAGCTTTCTTT. It encodes CASRIGGPPMNTEAFF.